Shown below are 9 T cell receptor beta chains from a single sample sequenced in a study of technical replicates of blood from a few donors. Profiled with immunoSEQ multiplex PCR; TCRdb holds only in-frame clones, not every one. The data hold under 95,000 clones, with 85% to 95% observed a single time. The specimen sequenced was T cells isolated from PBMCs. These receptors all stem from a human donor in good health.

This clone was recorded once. The CDR3 DNA follows: TGTGCCAGCGGTTGGACGGGGGGGCCCCATGAGACCCAGTACTTC. Translation: CASGWTGGPHETQYF. The rearrangement joins TRBV6-1 to TRBJ2-5; TRBD2 agrees at 8 bases. V shed 8 bases, J shed 5 bases, and the junction held 13 bases outside the gene matches. The CDR3 has 15 residues. The germline V gene encodes CDR1 MNHNS and CDR2 SASEGT.

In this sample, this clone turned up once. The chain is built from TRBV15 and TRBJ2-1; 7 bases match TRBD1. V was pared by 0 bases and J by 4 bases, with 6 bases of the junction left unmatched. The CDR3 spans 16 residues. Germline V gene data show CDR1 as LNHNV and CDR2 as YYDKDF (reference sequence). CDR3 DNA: TGTGCCACCAGCAGAGATTTGGGGACAGTTTACAATGAGCAGTTCTTC. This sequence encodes CATSRDLGTVYNEQFF.

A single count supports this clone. The CDR3 coding sequence is TGTGCCAGCAGCTTAGCCCCCCCCGGACAGGGATCCGGCGGGGAGCTGTTTTTT. Translating it yields CASSLAPPGQGSGGELFF. This chain links TRBV7-6 with TRBJ2-2, with TRBD1 matching 8 bases. The length of the CDR3 is 18 residues. Germline assignment: CDR1 SGHVS and CDR2 FNYEAQ. V dropped 0 bases and J dropped 7; count of bases not matched to a gene: 13.

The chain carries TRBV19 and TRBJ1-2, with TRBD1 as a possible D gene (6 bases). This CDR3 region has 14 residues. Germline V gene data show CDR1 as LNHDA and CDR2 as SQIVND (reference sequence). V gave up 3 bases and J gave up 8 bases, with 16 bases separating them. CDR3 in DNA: TGTGCCAGTAGTATGTATGGGACATTTGACGGCTACACCTTC. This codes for CASSMYGTFDGYTF.

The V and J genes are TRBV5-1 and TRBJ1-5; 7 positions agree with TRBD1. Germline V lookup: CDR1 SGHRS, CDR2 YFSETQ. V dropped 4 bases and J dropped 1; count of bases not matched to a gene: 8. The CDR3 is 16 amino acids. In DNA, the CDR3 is TGCGCCAGCAGCCCCGAACAGGGGTTGAGCAATCAGCCCCAGCATTTT. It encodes CASSPEQGLSNQPQHF.

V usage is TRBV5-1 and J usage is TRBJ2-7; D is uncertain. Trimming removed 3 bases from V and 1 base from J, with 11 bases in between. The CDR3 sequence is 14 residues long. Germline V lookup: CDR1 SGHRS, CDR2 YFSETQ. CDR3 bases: TGCGCCAGCAGCTCCCCCACAGATTCCTACGAGCAGTACTTC. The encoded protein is CASSSPTDSYEQYF.

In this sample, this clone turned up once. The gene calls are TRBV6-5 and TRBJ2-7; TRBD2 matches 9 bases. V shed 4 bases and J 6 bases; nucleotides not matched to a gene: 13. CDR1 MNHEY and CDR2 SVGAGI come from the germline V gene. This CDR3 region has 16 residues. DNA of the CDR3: TGTGCCAGCAGTTTAAGTGAGACTAGCGGTAAAATCGAGCAGTACTTC. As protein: CASSLSETSGKIEQYF.

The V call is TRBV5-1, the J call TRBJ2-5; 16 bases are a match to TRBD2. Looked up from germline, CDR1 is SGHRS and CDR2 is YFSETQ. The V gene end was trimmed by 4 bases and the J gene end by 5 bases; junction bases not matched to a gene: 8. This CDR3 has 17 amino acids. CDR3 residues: CASSPGTSGRAAETQYF. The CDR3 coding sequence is TGCGCCAGCAGCCCCGGGACTAGCGGGAGGGCCGCGGAGACCCAGTACTTC.

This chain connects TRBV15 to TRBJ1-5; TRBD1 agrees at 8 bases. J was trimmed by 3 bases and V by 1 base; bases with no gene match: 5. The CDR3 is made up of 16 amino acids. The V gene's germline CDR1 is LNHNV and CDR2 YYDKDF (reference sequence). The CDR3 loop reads CATSRAGTGYNQPQHF. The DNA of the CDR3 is TGTGCCACCAGCAGAGCCGGGACAGGTTACAATCAGCCCCAGCATTTT.